Listed here are 27 T cell receptor beta chains from one sample, sequenced in a study of cytomegalovirus exposure and HLA in healthy donors. The PCR employed 60 Vbeta primers together with 13 Jbeta primers. TCRdb keeps only in-frame clones here, not all; method: immunoSEQ multiplex PCR. The sample consists of around 150,000 clones, 79% of them appearing once. Sequenced material: PBMCs. These receptors all stem from a man aged 50 to 60 in good health and CMV-seropositive.

The chain links TRBV28 to TRBJ2-7; 10 nucleotides align to TRBD2. CDR1 is MDHEN, CDR2 SYDVKM, per germline. The CDR3 covers 15 residues. Unmatched junction bases numbered 5, after V lost 6 bases and J lost 0 bases. CDR3 sequence: CASSRLAGLSYEQYF. The CDR3, as DNA: TGTGCCAGCAGCAGACTAGCGGGCCTCTCCTACGAGCAGTACTTC. The full variable domain, completed using reference TRBV28 and TRBJ2-7, is DVKVTQSSRYLVKRTGEKVFLECVQDMDHENMFWYRQDPGLGLRLIYFSYDVKMKEKGDIPEGYSVSREKKERFSLILESASTNQTSMYLCASSRLAGLSYEQYFGPGTRLTVT.

V is TRBV7-9 and J is TRBJ2-6; possibly TRBD1 for D (5 bases). The CDR3 loop spans 16 amino acids. V lost 0 bases to trimming and J lost 1 base, with 7 bases between them. CDR1 is SEHNR, CDR2 FQNEAQ, per germline (reference sequence). The CDR3: CASSLAKGSGANVLTF. The CDR3 nucleotides are TGTGCCAGCAGCTTAGCCAAGGGGTCTGGGGCCAACGTCCTGACTTTC.

The chain has TRBV4-1 and TRBJ2-3; 8 nucleotides match TRBD2. Losses at the gene ends were 4 bases for V and 0 bases for J; bases not matched to a gene: 9. Germline V gene sequence: CDR1 MGHRA, CDR2 YSYEKL. The CDR3 is made up of 17 amino acids. CDR3: CASSLKRTSGSTDTQYF. CDR3 bases: TGCGCCAGCAGCCTAAAGAGAACTAGCGGCAGCACAGATACGCAGTATTTT.

This clone came up many times. The chain carries TRBV6-1 and TRBJ2-2; no firm D call. The germline V gene has CDR1 MNHNS and CDR2 SASEGT. The ends were cut back, 4 bases at V and 6 bases at J, with 9 bases in the middle. This CDR3 has 13 residues. This CDR3 reads CASSATTAGELFF. CDR3 in DNA: TGTGCCAGCAGTGCAACTACCGCCGGGGAGCTGTTTTTT.

The chain combines TRBV15 with TRBJ2-1; 7 nucleotides match TRBD2. The germline V gene has CDR1 LNHNV and CDR2 YYDKDF (reference sequence). The CDR3 is made up of 14 amino acids. Losses at the gene ends were 4 bases for V and 6 bases for J; bases not matched to a gene: 6. This chain's CDR3 is CATSTSGRANEQFF. CDR3 nucleotides: TGTGCCACCAGCACTAGCGGTAGGGCCAATGAGCAGTTCTTC.

This clone is a singleton in its sample. This chain connects TRBV5-5 to TRBJ1-1; possibly TRBD1 for D (5 bases). The CDR3 is made up of 15 amino acids. The V and J ends lost 1 base and 4 bases respectively, with 14 bases between them. Looked up from germline, CDR1 is SGHKS and CDR2 is YYEKEE (reference sequence). The CDR3 region is CASSLYAGRSTEAFF. For the CDR3, the DNA is TGTGCCAGCAGCTTGTATGCAGGGAGGAGCACTGAAGCTTTCTTT.

V gene TRBV28 combines with J gene TRBJ1-4, with 8 bases that match TRBD1. The CDR3 has 16 amino acids. Germline V gene lookup returns CDR1 MDHEN and CDR2 SYDVKM. The trim removed 5 bases at V and 8 bases at J, leaving 13 bases unmatched. The CDR3 protein is CASSTRWGQAVEKLFF. The DNA of the CDR3 is TGTGCCAGCAGTACCCGGTGGGGACAGGCCGTGGAAAAACTGTTTTTT.

This chain connects TRBV7-3 to TRBJ2-2; 9 bases match TRBD2. Germline V gene sequence: CDR1 SGHTA, CDR2 FQGTGA. With V trimmed by 6 bases and J by 0 bases, 8 bases remained unmatched. The CDR3 is made up of 17 amino acids. The CDR3 sequence: CASRPRASGTNTGELFF. Here the CDR3 DNA reads TGTGCCAGCAGGCCCCGGGCTAGCGGGACGAACACCGGGGAGCTGTTTTTT.

This rearrangement joins TRBV5-6 to TRBJ2-5; TRBD1 aligns across 7 bases. The junction had 13 bases not matched to a gene; V was cut back by 0 bases and J by 5 bases. The CDR3 is made up of 17 amino acids. CDR1 is SGHDT, CDR2 YYEEEE, per germline. The CDR3 here is CASSLAGTGARRETQYF. CDR3 nucleotide sequence: TGTGCCAGCAGCTTGGCGGGAACAGGGGCGCGGAGGGAGACCCAGTACTTC.

The J gene is TRBJ2-7, the V gene TRBV2; TRBD1 agrees at 7 bases. The germline gives CDR1 SNHLY, CDR2 FYNNEI. The junction had 9 bases not matched to a gene; V was cut back by 3 bases and J by 7 bases. There are 14 residues in the CDR3. The CDR3 protein is CASSDDRDRWEQYF. The CDR3 nucleotides read TGTGCCAGCAGTGATGACAGGGATCGATGGGAGCAGTACTTC.

This clone has a count of ten or more. The chain employs TRBV11-2 and TRBJ2-1; D uncertain. V was shortened by 3 bases and J by 6 bases, with 6 bases between the two germline ends. This CDR3 comprises 12 residues. CDR1 SGHAT and CDR2 FQNNGV come from the germline V gene. CDR3 amino acids: CASSFERNEQFF. The CDR3 DNA is TGTGCCAGCAGCTTCGAGCGCAATGAGCAGTTCTTC.

The chain links TRBV10-1 to TRBJ2-3; 9 nucleotides match TRBD1. The germline gives CDR1 WNHNN, CDR2 SYGVQD (reference sequence). The CDR3 length is 17 residues. V lost 6 bases to trimming and J lost 4 bases; unmatched junction nucleotides: 14. The CDR3: CASSSGRLQGAPDTQYF. CDR3 nucleotide sequence: TGCGCCAGCAGCTCCGGCCGACTACAGGGGGCCCCAGATACGCAGTATTTT.

The V and J genes are TRBV28 and TRBJ2-5; perhaps TRBD2 as D (5 bases). Between the trimmed V and J ends, which lost 4 bases and 2 bases, there was a span of 11 bases. Germline CDR1 and CDR2: MDHEN and SYDVKM. This CDR3 has 14 residues. DNA for the CDR3: TGTGCCAGCAGTTCCGGACTGATACAAGAGACCCAGTACTTC. Translation gives CASSSGLIQETQYF. Drawing the rest from reference TRBV28 and TRBJ2-5, the complete variable domain is DVKVTQSSRYLVKRTGEKVFLECVQDMDHENMFWYRQDPGLGLRLIYFSYDVKMKEKGDIPEGYSVSREKKERFSLILESASTNQTSMYLCASSSGLIQETQYFGPGTRLLVL.

The chain couples TRBV13 to TRBJ2-1; D possibly corresponds to TRBD2 (5 bases). Germline lookup yields CDR1 PRHDT and CDR2 FYEKMQ (reference sequence). The CDR3 has 14 amino acids. V was cut by 4 bases and J by 8 bases, with 15 bases left in between. This chain's CDR3 is CASSYPGSGDEQFF. CDR3 DNA: TGTGCCAGCAGCTACCCGGGGTCTGGGGATGAGCAGTTCTTC.

The chain joins TRBV7-9 to TRBJ2-2, with TRBD2 matching over 8 bases. Germline-derived CDR1 and CDR2 are SEHNR and FQNEAQ (reference sequence). J was trimmed by 0 bases and V by 6 bases; bases with no gene match: 9. CDR3 size: 17 residues. Written as DNA, the CDR3 is TGTGCCAGCAGATTTGTTTTTAGCGGGACGAACACCGGGGAGCTGTTTTTT. Translating gives CASRFVFSGTNTGELFF.

The chain is built from TRBV14 and TRBJ1-3, with 7 nucleotides matching TRBD1. Per the germline V gene, CDR1 is SGHDN and CDR2 is FVKESK. V shed 0 bases and J 8 bases; nucleotides not matched to a gene: 16. The CDR3 consists of 18 residues. CDR3: CASSQDPTTGRILDTIYF. In DNA, the CDR3 is TGTGCCAGCAGCCAAGATCCAACGACAGGGAGAATTCTCGACACCATATATTTT.

The chain employs TRBV5-4 and TRBJ2-3, with D uncertain. V lost 0 bases, J lost 0 bases, and 5 bases lay in between. Germline loops: CDR1 SGHNT, CDR2 YYREEE (reference sequence). This CDR3 has 14 residues. The CDR3, as DNA: TGTGCCAGCAGCTTGGACCGGAGCACAGATACGCAGTATTTT. This translates into CASSLDRSTDTQYF.

The rearrangement links TRBV6-5 to TRBJ2-3, with D tentatively TRBD2 (5 bases). The V end was cut by 5 bases, the J end by 4 bases, with 13 bases between. Per the germline V gene, CDR1 is MNHEY and CDR2 is SVGAGI. The CDR3 contains 14 residues. The CDR3 protein is CASSRTARADTQYF. For the CDR3, the DNA is TGTGCCAGCAGTCGGACTGCGAGGGCAGATACGCAGTATTTT.

This sequence joins TRBV13 and TRBJ2-7, with 9 nucleotides matching TRBD1. Germline lookup yields CDR1 PRHDT and CDR2 FYEKMQ (reference sequence). Germline trimming cut 4 bases from V and 2 bases from J; bases unmatched to any gene: 6. The CDR3 runs to 15 residues. Here the CDR3 reads CASSSSGTGTYEQYF. The CDR3 DNA reads TGTGCCAGCAGCTCCTCCGGGACAGGGACCTACGAGCAGTACTTC.

The chain is built from TRBV7-6 and TRBJ2-3, with 12 bases identical to TRBD2. Germline trimming cut 5 bases from V and 0 bases from J; bases unmatched to any gene: 18. The CDR3 extends over 21 amino acids. The germline gives CDR1 SGHVS, CDR2 FNYEAQ. CDR3 bases: TGTGCCAGCAGCGCCCTTGGGGGCGGTTCGGGGACTAGCGGGAGCACAGATACGCAGTATTTT. The encoded protein is CASSALGGGSGTSGSTDTQYF.

This rearrangement joins TRBV28 to TRBJ2-1; 9 bases are shared with TRBD2. Germline assignment: CDR1 MDHEN and CDR2 SYDVKM. J gave up 3 bases and V 4 bases, and 4 bases lay outside the gene matches. This CDR3 region has 15 residues. CDR3 nucleotides: TGTGCCAGCAGTTCGTGGACTAGCGACTACAATGAGCAGTTCTTC. Protein product: CASSSWTSDYNEQFF.

This sequence joins TRBV6-7 and TRBJ1-6, with TRBD1 matching over 7 bases. TRBV6-7 is an ORF; its function is uncertain. CDR3 size: 14 residues. V shed 2 bases and J 9 bases; nucleotides not matched to a gene: 4. CDR3 in amino acids: CASSYDRVGSPLHF. The CDR3 bases are TGTGCCAGCAGTTACGACAGGGTTGGTTCACCCCTCCACTTT.

The V gene is TRBV28, the J gene TRBJ2-7; possibly TRBD1 for D (6 bases). The V and J ends lost 5 bases and 12 bases respectively, with 20 bases between them. The CDR3 contains 13 residues. Germline CDR1 and CDR2: MDHEN and SYDVKM. The CDR3 protein is CASSPPATRGGYF. In DNA form, the CDR3 reads TGTGCCAGCAGTCCCCCGGCCACCAGGGGTGGGTACTTC.

The chain uses TRBV6-6 and TRBJ2-1; D gene unclear. The V end was cut by 1 base, the J end by 7 bases, with 2 bases between. The CDR3 totals 11 residues. The germline V gene encodes CDR1 MNHNY and CDR2 SVGAGI (reference sequence). The CDR3 loop reads CASSYLNEQFF. CDR3 DNA: TGTGCCAGCAGTTACTTAAATGAGCAGTTCTTC.

The chain carries TRBV6-5 and TRBJ1-4; D perhaps matches TRBD1 (5 bases). Germline lookup yields CDR1 MNHEY and CDR2 SVGAGI. The CDR3 loop spans 12 amino acids. Trimming removed 7 bases from V and 7 bases from J, with 10 bases in between. Here the CDR3 DNA reads TGTGCCAGCAATCAGGGCATTGAAAAACTGTTTTTT. This sequence encodes CASNQGIEKLFF.

This clone has more than one count but fewer than ten. The chain recombines TRBV7-2 with TRBJ1-5; possible D gene TRBD1, 5 bases. Germline CDR1 reads SGHTA; CDR2 reads FQGNSA. This CDR3 is 15 amino acids long. Between the trimmed V and J ends, which lost 3 bases and 0 bases, there was a span of 9 bases. CDR3 region: CASSLWGPSNQPQHF. The CDR3, as DNA: TGTGCCAGCAGCTTGTGGGGCCCTAGCAATCAGCCCCAGCATTTT.

The rearrangement uses TRBV14 and TRBJ1-2; the D gene is possibly TRBD1 (6 bases). Per the germline V gene, CDR1 is SGHDN and CDR2 is FVKESK. The germline V and J ends were trimmed by 0 bases and 3 bases, with 17 bases remaining between them. This CDR3 has 17 residues. This CDR3 reads CASSQDRLTGKYYGYTF. In nucleotides, the CDR3 is TGTGCCAGCAGCCAAGATAGGCTTACAGGGAAATACTATGGCTACACCTTC.